This T cell receptor (beta chain) was captured in a study of blood T cell repertoires in COVID-19. Overall study context: Acute-phase and convalescent COVID-19 samples originated in the United States, Italy and Spain.

In Seattle, patients joined the study during active infection and were tracked longitudinally. The CDR3 totals 16 residues. Germline V CDR1 and CDR2: SGHDT, YYEEEE. The V gene end was trimmed by 4 bases and the J gene end by 11 bases; junction bases not matched to a gene: 13. The protocol was immunoSEQ multiplex PCR, while the TCRdb copy is restricted to in-frame clones and leaves out a portion. Altogether 260,000 or so clones are present, 75% to 85% being singletons, with the ten largest covering 7.5%. This clone appeared a single time. The chain uses TRBV5-6 and TRBJ1-6; TRBD1 matches 9 bases. The sequenced sample was peripheral blood. The sequence was collected from a woman of 80 years or more with COVID-19, enrolled during active disease. The CDR3 nucleotides read TGTGCCAGCAGCCTAACTCCCGGGACAGGGAGAACACCCCTCCACTTT. Its protein product is CASSLTPGTGRTPLHF.